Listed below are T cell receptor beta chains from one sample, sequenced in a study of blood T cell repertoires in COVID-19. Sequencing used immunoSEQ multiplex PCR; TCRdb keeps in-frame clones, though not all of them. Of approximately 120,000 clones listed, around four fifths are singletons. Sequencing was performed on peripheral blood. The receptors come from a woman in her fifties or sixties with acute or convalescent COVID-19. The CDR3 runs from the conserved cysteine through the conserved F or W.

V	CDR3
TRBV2	CASRQGNEKLFF
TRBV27	CASGASGSTDTQYF
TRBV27	CATSGGGRGAQYF
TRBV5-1	CASSFRDSYNEQFF
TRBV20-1	CSASSTRGQTYEQYF
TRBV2	CASSQTGAKIEPQHF
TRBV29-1	CSADRGGDEQYF
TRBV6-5	CASQKLGANYGYTF
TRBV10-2	CASSAPGSSQPQHF
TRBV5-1	CASSPWGRDTEAFF
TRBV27	CASSWGASGEAFF
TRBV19	CASSISTRAGQPQHF
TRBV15	CATSRDGGGSAQETQYF
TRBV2	CASRNQGLLPNEKLFF
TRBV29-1	CSVVPRQALYGYTF
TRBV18	CASSPPVGVGPDTQYF
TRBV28	CASSLGGENEQFF
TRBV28	CASSWDREAFF